The rows below give T cell receptor beta chains drawn from one sample of a study of T cells after somatic rescue of genetic block. TCRdb's table, derived via immunoSEQ multiplex PCR, lists solely in-frame clones and lacks some. The table records 12,000 to 15,000 clones, 60% to 80% of them present only once. Sequenced sample: peripheral blood mononuclear cells (PBMCs). Receptor source: a boy under 18. Both conserved end residues are part of each CDR3. Each record gives: D gene, V gene, clone size, J gene, CDR3 DNA, CDR3 protein. A D gene is named only where the DNA matches it firmly. Only some rows state a clone size, as once, few, many or a class for expanded clones.

>NA|TRBV7-8|once|TRBJ2-7
TGTGCCAGCAGCTTAGCGCCCAGTTTAGCCTACGAGCAGTACTTC
CASSLAPSLAYEQYF
>NA|TRBV7-3|few|TRBJ2-2
TGTGCCAGCAGCTTAGGAGTAAACACCGGGGAGCTGTTTTTT
CASSLGVNTGELFF
>NA|TRBV11-2|NA|TRBJ1-1
TGTGCCAGCAGCTCTCCCCCAGGCAGTGTTGAAGCTTTCTTT
CASSSPPGSVEAFF
>TRBD1|TRBV7-9|NA|TRBJ1-5
TGTGCCAGCAGCTTGCCGGAACAGGGGCCCGGGCAGCCCCAGCATTTT
CASSLPEQGPGQPQHF
>TRBD2|TRBV19|NA|TRBJ2-3
TGTGCCAGTAGTATCGCTAGCGGGGTTTCCCCAGATACGCAGTATTTT
CASSIASGVSPDTQYF
>NA|TRBV7-9|once|TRBJ1-2
TGTGCCAGCAGCCATTCTCAGGGTGGATATGGCTACACCTTC
CASSHSQGGYGYTF
>NA|TRBV5-1|few|TRBJ2-1
TGCGCCAGCAGATATGAGCCCTCCGCCTACAATGAGCAGTTCTTC
CASRYEPSAYNEQFF
>NA|TRBV9|NA|TRBJ2-5
TGTGCCAGCAGCGTAGGCTGGAGGGGGGGCCAAGAGACCCAGTACTTC
CASSVGWRGGQETQYF
>NA|TRBV30|NA|TRBJ2-1
TGTGCCTGGGGCCCTGGGCCGGGAGTCAACAATGAGCAGTTCTTC
CAWGPGPGVNNEQFF
>TRBD2|TRBV6-5|NA|TRBJ2-1
TGTGCCAGCAGTTCGACTAGCGGTGAGCAGTTCTTC
CASSSTSGEQFF
>TRBD2|TRBV19|few|TRBJ2-5
TGTGCCAGTAGTATACTAGCGGGAGGGCCTCAACAAGAGACCCAGTACTTC
CASSILAGGPQQETQYF
>NA|TRBV7-9|NA|TRBJ2-7
TGTGCCAGCAGCTTACCGGGGGTCTACGAGCAGTACTTC
CASSLPGVYEQYF
>TRBD1|TRBV18|NA|TRBJ1-2
TGTGCCAGCTCAGCGGGACAGGGGGCTGTCTATGGCTACACCTTC
CASSAGQGAVYGYTF
>TRBD1|TRBV19|few|TRBJ2-3
TGTGCCAGTAGTTATCCTCGACAGGGTACGCAGTATTTT
CASSYPRQGTQYF
>NA|TRBV6-1|NA|TRBJ2-7
TGTGCCAGCAGTGAACAGGGTTACGAGCAGTACTTC
CASSEQGYEQYF
>NA|TRBV6-1|NA|TRBJ1-3
TGTGCCAGCACCCAAGTGGGTATCGGAAACACCATATATTTT
CASTQVGIGNTIYF
>NA|TRBV19|NA|TRBJ2-3
TGTGCCAGTAGTATGCAGAGCACAGATACGCAGTATTTT
CASSMQSTDTQYF
>NA|TRBV6-1|NA|TRBJ2-7
TGTGCCAGCAGTGAAGGACTGACACAGTACTTC
CASSEGLTQYF
>NA|TRBV27|few|TRBJ2-7
TGTGCCAGCAGTTTATGGGGGGCCGGCTACGAGCAGTACTTC
CASSLWGAGYEQYF
>NA|TRBV7-8|once|TRBJ2-2
TGTGCCAGCAGCTTTCCGGGTCGTATCCCCTTAAACACCGGGGAGCTGTTTTTT
CASSFPGRIPLNTGELFF
>TRBD1|TRBV6-1|NA|TRBJ2-3
TGTGCCAGCAGTGGAAGGGGGACAGGGAGGATGGGCACAGATACGCAGTATTTT
CASSGRGTGRMGTDTQYF
>NA|TRBV6-5|once|TRBJ2-2
TGTGCCAGCAGTTACTCGATCCCAGGGACCACCGGGGAGCTGTTTTTT
CASSYSIPGTTGELFF
>NA|TRBV18|NA|TRBJ1-4
TGTGCCAGCTCGGAGCAGGGATACCCTGTTGAAAAACTGTTTTTT
CASSEQGYPVEKLFF
>TRBD2|TRBV18|NA|TRBJ2-3
TGTGCCAGCTCATACGGGGGGAGGCTTTTCACAGATACGCAGTATTTT
CASSYGGRLFTDTQYF
>NA|TRBV7-2|NA|TRBJ2-7
TGTGCCAGCAGCTTAGTCGCTAGCCCCAGGGGGCAGTACTTC
CASSLVASPRGQYF
>NA|TRBV28|NA|TRBJ2-4
TGTGCCAGCAGTTTTGGGCCCCAGGGGTTTTTGAGGATAAAAAACATTCAGTACTTC
CASSFGPQGFLRIKNIQYF
>TRBD1|TRBV7-6|NA|TRBJ1-6
TGTGCCAGCAGCTTAGAGGGCAGGGGGCAGAGCTCCTATAATTCACCCCTCCACTTT
CASSLEGRGQSSYNSPLHF
>NA|TRBV5-1|NA|TRBJ1-5
TGCGCCAGCAGCCGTACAGGCAATCAGCCCCAGCATTTT
CASSRTGNQPQHF
>NA|TRBV19|NA|TRBJ1-1
TGTGCCAGTAGTATAAGTCAGAACACTGAAGCTTTCTTT
CASSISQNTEAFF
>TRBD1|TRBV7-9|NA|TRBJ2-7
TGTGCCAGCAGCTGGGACAGGGTCTCCTACGAGCAGTACTTC
CASSWDRVSYEQYF
>TRBD2|TRBV30|NA|TRBJ2-7
TGTGCCTGGAATATACGGGGGGTTATTTACGAGCAGTACTTC
CAWNIRGVIYEQYF
>TRBD1|TRBV6-5|NA|TRBJ2-1
TGTGCCAGCAGTTACTTAGGGACAGTTTACAATGAGCAGTTCTTC
CASSYLGTVYNEQFF
>NA|TRBV2|medium-sized|TRBJ1-5
TGTGCCAGCAGTGAAATGGAAAGGGTTCAGCCCCAGCATTTT
CASSEMERVQPQHF
>TRBD1|TRBV19|few|TRBJ2-7
TGTGCCAGTAGTATAGCGGGGACAGGGGCCTACGAGCAGTACTTC
CASSIAGTGAYEQYF
>NA|TRBV27|NA|TRBJ1-2
TGTGCCAGCGGACCGGCAGGCTCCAAACCATCCCAAGGCTACACCTTC
CASGPAGSKPSQGYTF
>NA|TRBV7-8|NA|TRBJ2-1
TGTGCCAGCAGCCCCCCCGCGCGGAATGAGCAGTTCTTC
CASSPPARNEQFF
>NA|TRBV5-4|NA|TRBJ2-2
TGTGCCAGCAGCTTCCGGGGTCCGGGGAAAGTCGGGGAGCTGTTTTTT
CASSFRGPGKVGELFF
>NA|TRBV6-5|NA|TRBJ1-5
TGTGCCAGCACCTCCCAGGGAGGAAGCAATCAGCCCCAGCATTTT
CASTSQGGSNQPQHF
>NA|TRBV28|NA|TRBJ2-3
TGTGCCAGCACCACCGGGGGAGATACGCAGTATTTT
CASTTGGDTQYF
>TRBD2|TRBV5-4|NA|TRBJ2-5
TGTGCCAGCACCCGGGAGGCGGGGCAAGAGACCCAGTACTTC
CASTREAGQETQYF
>TRBD1|TRBV7-3|NA|TRBJ2-7
TGTGCCAGCAGCTTAAACAGGGGAAGGGGCGAGCAGTACTTC
CASSLNRGRGEQYF